This TCR beta chain was retrieved from a study of a mutant IDH1 vaccine in newly diagnosed glioma. Study overall: Patients received vaccination from 4-6 weeks after radiotherapy alone, or with temozolomide cycles. Those enrolled had earlier been treated with radiotherapy, temozolomide, or both, mostly both.

To note about this clone: Its antigen remains unidentified.

Trimming took off 3 bases at V and 2 bases at J, with 16 bases between the two ends. Germline CDR1 reads GTSNPN; CDR2 reads SVGIG (reference sequence). The CDR3 consists of 15 residues. The time point here: week 5, during vaccination. One vaccine dose held 300 ug of mutant IDH1 20-mer peptide and came with topical imiquimod. The table came from immunoSEQ multiplex PCR; TCRdb's copy has only in-frame clones and leaves some out. Of about 30,000 clones listed, approximately 80% are singletons. This clonotype was obtained from a young man with glioma. Sequenced here: PBMCs, sampled from a glioma patient whose treatment included an IDH1 peptide vaccine. The rearrangement joins TRBV30 to TRBJ1-2; D is unresolved. The CDR3 nucleotides read TGTGCCTGGAGAGGGTACTCGGGGAGCAACTATGGCTACACCTTC. Translation: CAWRGYSGSNYGYTF.